Listed here are 26 T cell receptor beta chains from one sample, sequenced in a study of cytomegalovirus exposure and HLA in healthy donors. The PCR ran on 60 Vbeta and 13 Jbeta primers. Assay: immunoSEQ multiplex PCR; the TCRdb copy retains only in-frame clones and omits some. The table has over 200,000 clones, about 89% seen once. Sequencing was performed on PBMCs. All receptors come from a woman between 18 and 29 years old in good health and CMV-seronegative.

Points on this clone: The junction and the germline gene differ at one end; a read error may be behind it. This chain uses TRBV9 with TRBJ2-5; TRBD1 might be the D (6 bases). CDR3 length equals 14 residues. Germline V lookup: CDR1 SGDLS, CDR2 YYNGEE. The CDR3 bases are TGTGCCAGCAGCTCGGGACGGGGACAAGAGTCCCAGTACTTC. Amino acid sequence: CASSSGRGQESQYF.

The gene calls are TRBV2 and TRBJ2-5; TRBD2 might be the D (5 bases). V dropped 6 bases and J dropped 5 bases, with 10 bases sitting between them. The CDR3 has 12 residues. CDR1 SNHLY and CDR2 FYNNEI come from the germline V gene. This CDR3 is CASRGRGETQYF. CDR3 sequence (DNA): TGTGCCAGCAGGGGGAGAGGCGAGACCCAGTACTTC.

Notes on this clone: Different DNA sequences within this sample yield the same CDR3. The V and J genes are TRBV9 and TRBJ1-1; D unresolved. This CDR3 has 13 residues. V was pared by 0 bases and J by 1 base, with 4 bases between. Germline assignment: CDR1 SGDLS and CDR2 YYNGEE. CDR3 amino acids: CASSVAQNTEAFF. CDR3 DNA sequence: TGTGCCAGCAGCGTAGCCCAGAACACTGAAGCTTTCTTT. Filled out from reference TRBV9 and TRBJ1-1, the complete variable domain reads DSGVTQTPKHLITATGQRVTLRCSPRSGDLSVYWYQQSLDQGLQFLIQYYNGEERAKGNILERFSAQQFPDLHSELNLSSLELGDSALYFCASSVAQNTEAFFGQGTRLTVV.

V usage is TRBV5-1 and J usage is TRBJ1-2, with TRBD1 matching 7 bases. The V segment lost 2 bases and the J segment 5 bases; nucleotides outside the gene matches: 9. Germline assignment: CDR1 SGHRS and CDR2 YFSETQ. The CDR3 loop spans 15 amino acids. The CDR3 protein is CASSLRQGGRYGYTF. The DNA for the CDR3 is TGCGCCAGCAGCTTAAGGCAGGGGGGACGGTATGGCTACACCTTC.

The chain recombines TRBV4-3 with TRBJ2-5; 11 positions agree with TRBD1. The J call may not be correct, given that the DNA end is closer to TRBJ2-7. The CDR3 runs to 15 residues. Germline CDR1 is LGHNA and CDR2 is YSLEER. This CDR3 is CASSQPDRGLDEQYF. DNA for the CDR3: TGCGCCAGCAGCCAGCCGGACAGGGGGCTAGACGAGCAGTACTTC.

The rearrangement links TRBV4-3 to TRBJ2-6; a possible D gene is TRBD2 (6 bases). The germline gives CDR1 LGHNA, CDR2 YSLEER. The CDR3 is 16 amino acids. Trimming shortened V by 1 base and J by 4 bases, and 11 bases separated the two germline ends. The CDR3 DNA reads TGCGCCAGCAGCCAAGGGGCGGGGTCCGGGGCCAACGTCCTGACTTTC. Encoded protein: CASSQGAGSGANVLTF.

The CDR3 DNA reads TGCGCCAGCAGCCGAGACACGGGGAACACTGAAGCTTTCTTT. Protein: CASSRDTGNTEAFF. The chain combines TRBV4-3 with TRBJ1-1; D remains ambiguous. Trimming cost V 4 bases and J 1 base, with 10 bases left between them. The CDR3 contains 14 residues. Germline loops: CDR1 LGHNA, CDR2 YSLEER.

V gene TRBV19 combines with J gene TRBJ2-2; D unresolved. CDR1 and CDR2 (germline): LNHDA, SQIVND (reference sequence). This CDR3 comprises 15 residues. V lost 5 bases and J lost 2, with 12 bases in between. The CDR3 region has the DNA TGTGCCAGTAGTCCGGAGCCTCAAAACACCGGGGAGCTGTTTTTT. It encodes CASSPEPQNTGELFF.

The chain carries TRBV6-5 and TRBJ1-1; 9 nucleotides match TRBD1. The length of the CDR3 is 14 residues. V was clipped by 6 bases and J by 6 bases; unmatched bases: 8. Germline V lookup: CDR1 MNHEY, CDR2 SVGAGI. CDR3 DNA sequence: TGTGCCAGCAGCGCCGACAGGGGGGCGCCTGAAGCTTTCTTT. Encoded protein: CASSADRGAPEAFF.

This chain links TRBV5-5 with TRBJ2-1, with 7 bases identical to TRBD1. This CDR3 contains 13 residues. Germline V lookup: CDR1 SGHKS, CDR2 YYEKEE (reference sequence). The ends lost 3 bases at V and 7 bases at J; junction bases unmatched: 4. CDR3 sequence: CASSWTGGNEQFF. CDR3 coding DNA: TGTGCCAGCAGCTGGACAGGCGGAAATGAGCAGTTCTTC.

This clone was seen once. The rearrangement uses TRBV6-1 and TRBJ2-1; 7 bases line up with TRBD2. V was pared by 5 bases and J by 2 bases, with 3 bases of the junction left unmatched. The germline V gene encodes CDR1 MNHNS and CDR2 SASEGT. The CDR3 is made up of 14 amino acids. The CDR3 DNA sequence: TGTGCCAGCAGTCAGGCGGGGGCCTACAATGAGCAGTTCTTC. Protein sequence: CASSQAGAYNEQFF.

This chain connects TRBV9 to TRBJ1-1; D may be TRBD1 (5 bases). With 0 bases removed from V and 4 bases from J, the gap between germline ends came to 13 bases. Germline CDR1 SGDLS, CDR2 YYNGEE. The length of the CDR3 is 15 residues. CDR3 bases: TGTGCCAGCAGCGTAGAGGCAGGGCGTAGCACTGAAGCTTTCTTT. This encodes CASSVEAGRSTEAFF. Combining the CDR3 with reference TRBV9 and TRBJ1-1 gives the whole variable domain DSGVTQTPKHLITATGQRVTLRCSPRSGDLSVYWYQQSLDQGLQFLIQYYNGEERAKGNILERFSAQQFPDLHSELNLSSLELGDSALYFCASSVEAGRSTEAFFGQGTRLTVV.

V and J are TRBV12-2 and TRBJ1-5; the table's TRBD1 call for D was not verified on the DNA. TRBV12-2 is a recognized pseudogene. The CDR3 runs to 17 residues. CDR3 residues: CASRLEDSGRGTTPQHF. CDR3 coding DNA: TGTGCAAGTCGCTTAGAAGATTCAGGCAGGGGGACAACGCCCCAGCATTTT.

In DNA, the CDR3 is TGTGCCACCTTGACCGGGGAGCTGTTTTTT. Protein: CATLTGELFF. This rearrangement joins TRBV2 to TRBJ2-2, with D unclear. V lost 10 bases and J 5 bases, leaving 5 bases between the germline ends. This CDR3 comprises 10 residues. CDR1 is SNHLY, CDR2 FYNNEI, per germline.

This clone was picked up one time. The chain uses TRBV11-2 and TRBJ1-1, with D perhaps matching TRBD1 (5 bases). CDR3 size: 14 residues. The V gene lost 5 bases and the J gene lost 5 bases, with 15 bases spanning the gap. CDR1 SGHAT and CDR2 FQNNGV come from the germline V gene. CDR3 amino acids: CASSQSGARTEAFF. In DNA form, the CDR3 reads TGTGCCAGCAGCCAAAGTGGGGCACGGACTGAAGCTTTCTTT.

The J gene is TRBJ1-2, the V gene TRBV2; a weak D match, TRBD1 (6 bases). There are 14 residues in the CDR3. The V gene lost 3 bases and the J gene lost 4 bases, with 12 bases spanning the gap. Per the germline V gene, CDR1 is SNHLY and CDR2 is FYNNEI. The CDR3 region has the DNA TGTGCCAGCAGTGACACCGGGACACCCTATGGCTACACCTTC. It codes for CASSDTGTPYGYTF.

This sequence joins TRBV4-3 and TRBJ2-7, with D possibly TRBD2 on 5 matching bases. V gave up 4 bases and J gave up 6 bases, with 10 bases separating them. This CDR3 is 12 amino acids long. Looked up from germline, CDR1 is LGHNA and CDR2 is YSLEER. Here the CDR3 reads CASSPDGGEQYF. The CDR3 nucleotides read TGCGCCAGCAGCCCCGACGGAGGCGAGCAGTACTTC.

The chain uses TRBV7-2 and TRBJ2-4; 8 positions agree with TRBD1. The CDR3 length is 14 residues. The germline V gene encodes CDR1 SGHTA and CDR2 FQGNSA. J was trimmed by 14 bases and V by 1 base; bases with no gene match: 10. The CDR3 bases are TGTGCCAGCAGCTTAGACAGGGGGACAAAACGAGAGTACTTC. Amino acid sequence: CASSLDRGTKREYF.

This clone was picked up one time. The chain carries TRBV5-4 and TRBJ2-3; the match to TRBD2 covers 9 bases. The CDR3 has 16 amino acids. Germline V lookup: CDR1 SGHNT, CDR2 YYREEE (reference sequence). J was trimmed by 0 bases and V by 0 bases; bases with no gene match: 2. The CDR3, as DNA: TGTGCCAGCAGCTTGGAGCTAGCGGGGAGCACAGATACGCAGTATTTT. The encoded protein is CASSLELAGSTDTQYF. Based on the CDR3 plus reference TRBV5-4 and TRBJ2-3, the full variable domain is ETGVTQSPTHLIKTRGQQVTLRCSSQSGHNTVSWYQQALGQGPQFIFQYYREEENGRGNFPPRFSGLQFPNYSSELNVNALELDDSALYLCASSLELAGSTDTQYFGPGTRLTVL.

J is TRBJ1-1 and V is TRBV15; 7 bases are shared with TRBD1. The germline V gene has CDR1 LNHNV and CDR2 YYDKDF (reference sequence). V lost 0 bases and J lost 1; bases outside the gene matches: 5. There are 16 residues in the CDR3. The CDR3 reads CATSRDPPGGNTEAFF. The CDR3 nucleotides read TGTGCCACCAGCAGAGATCCGCCAGGGGGGAACACTGAAGCTTTCTTT.

The chain carries TRBV2 and TRBJ2-7; 9 nucleotides match TRBD2. This CDR3 is 16 amino acids long. With 4 bases clipped from V and 0 bases from J, the junction kept 7 bases outside the gene matches. Germline lookup yields CDR1 SNHLY and CDR2 FYNNEI. CDR3 sequence (DNA): TGTGCCAGCAGTGGAAGCGGGGGGCCAAACTCCTACGAGCAGTACTTC. Its translation: CASSGSGGPNSYEQYF.

The chain recombines TRBV29-1 with TRBJ1-2; maybe TRBD1 (5 bases). Trimming removed 2 bases from V and 1 base from J, with 11 bases in between. Germline CDR1 SQVTM, CDR2 ANQGSEA. The CDR3 runs 14 residues. This CDR3 is CSVEWGTNNYGYTF. As DNA, the CDR3 is TGCAGCGTTGAATGGGGGACTAATAACTATGGCTACACCTTC. Together with reference TRBV29-1 and TRBJ1-2, the CDR3 gives the full variable domain: SAVISQKPSRDICQRGTSLTIQCQVDSQVTMMFWYRQQPGQSLTLIATANQGSEATYESGFVIDKFPISRPNLTFSTLTVSNMSPEDSSIYLCSVEWGTNNYGYTFGSGTRLTVV.

This chain links TRBV23-1 with TRBJ1-2, with D maybe TRBD1 (6 bases). TRBV23-1 belongs to the ORF category, with a function that is uncertain. Trimming removed 2 bases at V and 2 bases at J, with 15 bases between. The CDR3 covers 16 residues. This chain's CDR3 is CASSQPRQDTNYGYTF. CDR3 sequence (DNA): TGCGCCAGCAGTCAACCAAGACAGGATACAAACTATGGCTACACCTTC.

The chain links TRBV5-1 to TRBJ2-5, with 11 nucleotides matching TRBD2. This CDR3 is built from 17 residues. Germline V lookup: CDR1 SGHRS, CDR2 YFSETQ. Trimming took 2 bases from V and 2 from J; bases not matched to a gene: 8. CDR3 sequence reads: CASSFLIAGGRQETQYF. Written as DNA, the CDR3 is TGCGCCAGCAGCTTCCTCATAGCGGGAGGGCGGCAAGAGACCCAGTACTTC.

This clone was picked up a small number of times. V is TRBV6-5 and J is TRBJ1-1; 8 positions match TRBD1. Per germline, CDR1 MNHEY and CDR2 SVGAGI. This CDR3 region has 11 residues. V shed 6 bases and J 8 bases; nucleotides not matched to a gene: 2. This CDR3 reads CASRRQGEAFF. CDR3 bases: TGTGCCAGCAGACGACAGGGGGAAGCTTTCTTT.

The chain carries TRBV19 and TRBJ1-1; the D gene is possibly TRBD1 (6 bases). The CDR3 contains 13 residues. V was shortened by 6 bases and J by 1 base, with 9 bases between the two germline ends. The germline V gene encodes CDR1 LNHDA and CDR2 SQIVND (reference sequence). The DNA of the CDR3 is TGTGCCAGTAGCAGGGGCCGGAACACTGAAGCTTTCTTT. This encodes CASSRGRNTEAFF.